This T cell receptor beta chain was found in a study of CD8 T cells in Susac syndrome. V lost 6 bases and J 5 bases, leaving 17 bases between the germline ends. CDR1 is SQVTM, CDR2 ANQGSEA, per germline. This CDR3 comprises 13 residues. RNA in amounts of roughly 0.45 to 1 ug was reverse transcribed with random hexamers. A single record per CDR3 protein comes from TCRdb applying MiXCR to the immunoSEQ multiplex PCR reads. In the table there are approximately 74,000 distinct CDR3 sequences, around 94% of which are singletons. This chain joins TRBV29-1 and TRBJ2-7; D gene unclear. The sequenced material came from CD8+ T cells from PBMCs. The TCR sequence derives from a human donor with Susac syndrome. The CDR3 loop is CSVSNRVIDEQYF. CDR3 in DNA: TGCAGCGTAAGCAATCGGGTGATAGACGAGCAGTACTTC.